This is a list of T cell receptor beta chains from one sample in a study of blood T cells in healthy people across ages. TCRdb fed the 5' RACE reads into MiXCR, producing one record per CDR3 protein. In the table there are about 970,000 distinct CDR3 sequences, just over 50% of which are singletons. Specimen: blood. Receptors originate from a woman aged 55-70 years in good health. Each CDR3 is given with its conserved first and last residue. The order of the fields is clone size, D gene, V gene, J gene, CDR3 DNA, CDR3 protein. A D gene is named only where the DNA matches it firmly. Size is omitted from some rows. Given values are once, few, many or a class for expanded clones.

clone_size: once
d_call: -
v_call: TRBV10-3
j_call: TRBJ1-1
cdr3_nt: TGTGCCATCAGCGGAGTAGCGCAGGGTGCAACTGAAGCTTTCTTT
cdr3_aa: CAISGVAQGATEAFF

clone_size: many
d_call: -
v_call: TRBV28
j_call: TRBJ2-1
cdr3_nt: TGTGCCAGCAGTTTGGACGTCACAGAGCAGTTCTTC
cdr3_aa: CASSLDVTEQFF

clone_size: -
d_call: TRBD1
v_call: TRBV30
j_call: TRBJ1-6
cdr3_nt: TGTGCCTGGAGTTCCCGACAGGGAAAGACACCCCTCCACTTT
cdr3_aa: CAWSSRQGKTPLHF

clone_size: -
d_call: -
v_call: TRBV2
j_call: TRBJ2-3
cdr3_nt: TGTGCCAGCAGCCCGGGACACGTCGATCCTACGCAGTATTTT
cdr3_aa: CASSPGHVDPTQYF

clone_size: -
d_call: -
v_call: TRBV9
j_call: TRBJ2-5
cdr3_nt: TGTGCCAGCAGCGGCGGGACCTATGAGACCCAGTACTTC
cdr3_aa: CASSGGTYETQYF

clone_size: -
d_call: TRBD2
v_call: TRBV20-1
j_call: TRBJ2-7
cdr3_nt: TGCAGTGCGCCGGGACTAGCGGGAGGAGTTAGCTACGAGCAGTACTTC
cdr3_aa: CSAPGLAGGVSYEQYF

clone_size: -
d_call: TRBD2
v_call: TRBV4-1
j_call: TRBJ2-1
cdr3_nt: TGCGCCAGCAAGGCGGGAGCGGGAGGTCTCAATGAGCAGTTCTTC
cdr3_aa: CASKAGAGGLNEQFF

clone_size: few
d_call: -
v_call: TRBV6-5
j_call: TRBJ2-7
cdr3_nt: TGTGCCAGCAGTTACTCGAAGTTCTGGGATGGCTACGAGCAGTACTTC
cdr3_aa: CASSYSKFWDGYEQYF

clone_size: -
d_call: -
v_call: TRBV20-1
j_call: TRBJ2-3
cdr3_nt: TGCAGTGCTAGGGATACGCAGTATTTT
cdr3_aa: CSARDTQYF

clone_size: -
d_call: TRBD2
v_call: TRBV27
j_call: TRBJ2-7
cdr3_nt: TGTGCCAGCAGTGCGGGACTAGCGCTCTACGAGCAGTACTTC
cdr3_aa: CASSAGLALYEQYF

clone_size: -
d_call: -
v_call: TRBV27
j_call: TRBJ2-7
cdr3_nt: TGTGCCAGCAGTTCGTACCCTCCCTACGAGCAGTACTTC
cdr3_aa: CASSSYPPYEQYF

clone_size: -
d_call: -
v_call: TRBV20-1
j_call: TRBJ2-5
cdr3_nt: TGCAGTACCCACGGAAGGGAGGAGACCCAGTACTTC
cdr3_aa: CSTHGREETQYF

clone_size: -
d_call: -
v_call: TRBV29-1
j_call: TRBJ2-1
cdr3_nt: TGCAGCGTTGTAGTGGCTAGCTCCTACAATGAGCAGTTCTTC
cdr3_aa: CSVVVASSYNEQFF

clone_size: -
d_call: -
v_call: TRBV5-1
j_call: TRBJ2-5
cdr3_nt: TGCGCCAGCAGCTTACGGGAGCTCTGGGAGACCCAGTACTTC
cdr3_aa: CASSLRELWETQYF

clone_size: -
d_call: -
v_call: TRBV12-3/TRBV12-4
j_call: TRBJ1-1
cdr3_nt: TGTGCCAGCAGGGGGAATTTGGGGAACACTGAAGCTTTCTTT
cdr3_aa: CASRGNLGNTEAFF

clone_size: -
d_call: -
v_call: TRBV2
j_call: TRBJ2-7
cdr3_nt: TGTGCCAGCAGTGAGCAGGGACACAACTACGAGCAGTACTTC
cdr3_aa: CASSEQGHNYEQYF

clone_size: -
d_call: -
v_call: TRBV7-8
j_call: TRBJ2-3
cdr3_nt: TGTGCCAGCAGCAATATCGCGCAGTATTTT
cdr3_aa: CASSNIAQYF

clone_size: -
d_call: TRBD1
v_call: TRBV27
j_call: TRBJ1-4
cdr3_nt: TGTGCCAGCAGTCCTTACAGGGGATTACATGAAAAACTGTTTTTT
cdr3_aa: CASSPYRGLHEKLFF

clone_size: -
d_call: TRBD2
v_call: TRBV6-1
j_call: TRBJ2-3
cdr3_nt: TGTGCCAGCAATCTAAGACTAGCGGGGAATACAGATACGCAGTATTTT
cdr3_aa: CASNLRLAGNTDTQYF

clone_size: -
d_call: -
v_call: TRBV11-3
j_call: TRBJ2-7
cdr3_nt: TGTGCCAGCAGCCAGACTAGACTCCCCTACGAGCAGTACTTC
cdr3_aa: CASSQTRLPYEQYF

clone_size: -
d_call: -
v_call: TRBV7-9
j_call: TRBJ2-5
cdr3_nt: TGTGCCAGCTCGGGGATGGGAGAGACCCAGTACTTC
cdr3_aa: CASSGMGETQYF

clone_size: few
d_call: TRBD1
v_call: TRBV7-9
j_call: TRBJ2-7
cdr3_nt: TGTGCCAGCAAGTATACAGGGGGTTCGTACGAGCAGTACTTC
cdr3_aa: CASKYTGGSYEQYF

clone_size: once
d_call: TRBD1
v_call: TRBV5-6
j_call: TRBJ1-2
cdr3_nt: TGTGCCAGCAGCCCATTCAGACAGGGGGAGAGTGACTACACCTTC
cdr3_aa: CASSPFRQGESDYTF

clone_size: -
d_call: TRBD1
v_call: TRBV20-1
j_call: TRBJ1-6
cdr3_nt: TGCAGTGCTAGCACGGACAGGGAATCTGATTCACCCCTCCACTTT
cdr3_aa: CSASTDRESDSPLHF

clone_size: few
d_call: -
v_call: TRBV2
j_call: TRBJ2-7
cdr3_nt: TGTGCCAGCACGGGGGACAGCCAATACGAGCAGTACTTC
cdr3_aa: CASTGDSQYEQYF

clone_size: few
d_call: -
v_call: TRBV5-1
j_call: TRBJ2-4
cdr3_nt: TGCGCCAACCCGCGGGACAGACAGGGACAAAACATTCAGTACTTC
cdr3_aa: CANPRDRQGQNIQYF

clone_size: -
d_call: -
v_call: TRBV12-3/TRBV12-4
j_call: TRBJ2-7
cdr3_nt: TGTGCCAGCAGTTTGTCCTCGAGGGGCTCCTACGAGCAGTACTTC
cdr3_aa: CASSLSSRGSYEQYF

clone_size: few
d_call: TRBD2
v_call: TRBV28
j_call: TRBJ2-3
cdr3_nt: TGTGCCAGCACCTGGCTAGCGGGAGGAGATACGCAGTATTTT
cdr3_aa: CASTWLAGGDTQYF

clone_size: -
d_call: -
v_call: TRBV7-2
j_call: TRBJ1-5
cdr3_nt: TGTGCCAGCAGCTACGGACAGAACAGCAATCAGCCCCAGCATTTT
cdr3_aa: CASSYGQNSNQPQHF

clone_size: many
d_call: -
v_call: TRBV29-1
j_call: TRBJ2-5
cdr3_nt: TGCAGCGGGAGGGTTACCCAAGAGACCCAGTACTTC
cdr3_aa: CSGRVTQETQYF

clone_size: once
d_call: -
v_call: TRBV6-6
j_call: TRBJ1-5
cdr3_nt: TGTGCCGGCAGTTACGAGGGACATAGCAATCAGCCCCAGCATTTT
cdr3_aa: CAGSYEGHSNQPQHF

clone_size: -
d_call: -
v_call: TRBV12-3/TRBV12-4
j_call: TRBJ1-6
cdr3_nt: TGTGCCAGCAGTTTAGAGACAGGAGGCACCTATAATTCACCCCTCCACTTT
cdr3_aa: CASSLETGGTYNSPLHF

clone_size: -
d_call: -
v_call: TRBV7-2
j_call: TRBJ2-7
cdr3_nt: TGTGCCAGCAGCTTAAATCTCTACGAGCAGTACTTC
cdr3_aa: CASSLNLYEQYF

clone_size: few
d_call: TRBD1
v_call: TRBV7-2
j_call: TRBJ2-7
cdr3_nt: TGTGCCAGCAGCCCAACCCTACAGGGGGCAGACTACGAGCAGTACTTC
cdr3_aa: CASSPTLQGADYEQYF

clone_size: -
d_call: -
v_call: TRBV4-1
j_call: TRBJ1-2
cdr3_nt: TGCGCCAGCAGCCAAAGGAGGGGAACTGGGTCCCAACCGATATCATACTATGGCTACACCTTC
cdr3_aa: CASSQRRGTGSQPISYYGYTF

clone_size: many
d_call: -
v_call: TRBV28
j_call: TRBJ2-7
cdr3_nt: TGTGCCAGCAGCCTCACCGGGACGGGGAACGAGCAGTACTTC
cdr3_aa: CASSLTGTGNEQYF

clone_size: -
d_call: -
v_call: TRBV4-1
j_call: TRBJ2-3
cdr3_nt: TGCGCCAGCAGACGAGGGGACACAGATACGCAGTATTTT
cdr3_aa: CASRRGDTDTQYF

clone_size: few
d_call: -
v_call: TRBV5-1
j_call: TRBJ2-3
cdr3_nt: TGCGCCAGCAGCAGCCAGCCAGCTAGCACAGATACGCAGTATTTT
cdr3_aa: CASSSQPASTDTQYF

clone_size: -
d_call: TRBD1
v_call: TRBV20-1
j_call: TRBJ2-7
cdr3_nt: TGCAGTGCCGCCTTCCGGGACAGGGGGTACGAGCAGTACTTC
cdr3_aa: CSAAFRDRGYEQYF

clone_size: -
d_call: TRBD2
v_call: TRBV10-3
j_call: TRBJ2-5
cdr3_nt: TGTGCCATCAGCATGGGACTAGCGGAAGAGACCCAGTACTTC
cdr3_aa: CAISMGLAEETQYF

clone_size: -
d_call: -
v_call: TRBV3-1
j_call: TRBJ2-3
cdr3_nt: TGTGCCAGCAGCCAAGTTGGGGGGGCAGAGACGCAGTATTTT
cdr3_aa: CASSQVGGAETQYF

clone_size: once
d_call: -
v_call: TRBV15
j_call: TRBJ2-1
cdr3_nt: TGTGCCACCAGCAGAACCCGGGATGAGCAGTTCTTC
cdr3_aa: CATSRTRDEQFF

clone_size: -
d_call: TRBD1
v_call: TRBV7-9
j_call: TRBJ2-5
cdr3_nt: TGTGCCAGCAGCACGACGGGACAGGGGTGGAGGTCCCAAGAGACCCAGTACTTC
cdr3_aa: CASSTTGQGWRSQETQYF

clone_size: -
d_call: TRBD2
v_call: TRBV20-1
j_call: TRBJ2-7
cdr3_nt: TGCAGTGCCCCGCTTAGAGCGGGAGCAATCAACGAGCAGTACTTC
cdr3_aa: CSAPLRAGAINEQYF

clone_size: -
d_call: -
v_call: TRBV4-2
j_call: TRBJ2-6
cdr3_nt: TGTGCCAGCAGACAGGGCTACGGGGCCAACGTCCTGACTTTC
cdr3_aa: CASRQGYGANVLTF

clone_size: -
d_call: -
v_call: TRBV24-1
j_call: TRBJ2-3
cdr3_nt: TGTGCCACCAGTGCGTTTAGAGGCGATACGCAGTATTTT
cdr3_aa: CATSAFRGDTQYF

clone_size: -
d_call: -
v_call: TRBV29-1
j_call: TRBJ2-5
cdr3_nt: TGCAGCGCCGCCGGGGGCAGCGGGACCGATGAGCAGTACTTC
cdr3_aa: CSAAGGSGTDEQYF

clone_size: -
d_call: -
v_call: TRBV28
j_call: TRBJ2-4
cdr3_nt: TGTGCCAGCAGTTCCGACGGTTGGAACATTCAGTACTTC
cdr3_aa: CASSSDGWNIQYF

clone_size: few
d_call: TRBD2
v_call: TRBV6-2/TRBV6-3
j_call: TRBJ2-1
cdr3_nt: TGTGCCAGCAGTTATTCTTTGCGGGAGGGAATGTTCTTC
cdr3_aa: CASSYSLREGMFF

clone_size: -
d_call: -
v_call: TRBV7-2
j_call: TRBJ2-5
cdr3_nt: TGTGCCAGCAGCCCAAAGTTTGGAGCGGAGACCCAGTACTTC
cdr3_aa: CASSPKFGAETQYF

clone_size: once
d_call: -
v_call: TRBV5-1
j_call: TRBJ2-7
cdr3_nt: TGCGCCAGCAGCTTACGGGGGTTCGACGAGCAGTACTTC
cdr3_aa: CASSLRGFDEQYF

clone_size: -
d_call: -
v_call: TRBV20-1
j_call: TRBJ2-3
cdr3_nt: TGCAGTGCTAAAGGGCAAAACACAGATACGCAGTATTTT
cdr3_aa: CSAKGQNTDTQYF

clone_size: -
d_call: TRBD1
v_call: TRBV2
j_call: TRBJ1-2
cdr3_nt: TGTGCCAGCAGTGAGAGGCAGGGGGATGTTGGTGGCTACACCTTC
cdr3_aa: CASSERQGDVGGYTF

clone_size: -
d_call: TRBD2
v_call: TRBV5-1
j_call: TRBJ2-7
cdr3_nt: TGCGCCAGCAGCGTTTCCGGGACTAGAGGGTACGAGCAGTACTTC
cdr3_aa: CASSVSGTRGYEQYF

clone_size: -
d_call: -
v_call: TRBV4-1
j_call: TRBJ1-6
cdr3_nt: TGCGCCAGCAGCCTGCGTCCCGGAGTCCGGAATTCACCCCTCCACTTT
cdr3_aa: CASSLRPGVRNSPLHF